This record looks at one T cell receptor (beta chain) sequence and its context. Its antigen remains unidentified. No per-base quality is available; no much larger clone lies one base away. This sample was included in a study of long-term antiretroviral therapy in people with HIV (dated by TCRdb to between 2021 and 2024). Turning to the overall study: The earliest samples were collected roughly a decade before the 2015 WHO recommendation for immediate ART, at a time when ART was usually postponed until CD4 counts fell. A retrospective serial study tested whether changes in peripheral blood TRB repertoire composition and diversity were associated with ART initiation and durable HIV suppression. From some 30 adults with confirmed HIV infection, the cohort provided 150 to 200 cryopreserved PBMC samples, gathered serially across a mean of approximately six years (range 1-12). About 35% of the 30 participants with HIV were female. No cross-contamination during QIAcube processing was shown when test extractions of a monoclonal T-cell line were performed alongside roughly 30 polyclonal samples. Results the study describes overall, beyond this receptor: Expanded TRB clones identified before ART initiation dominated the repertoire at all time points, although this dominance fluctuated and declined in many PLHIV after ART. Limited PBMC availability meant only the TCR beta chain was sequenced, without alpha chain pairing. HIV repertoires had narrower CDR3 length ranges than controls, and the network structure suggested an antigen-experienced repertoire that shifted only slightly toward naive after ART. Because cell numbers in pre-ART samples were limited, unsorted PBMC were profiled instead of sorted CD4+ and CD8+ T cells. The samples span the years 2004 to 2017, and the ART regimens used may be less effective than current regimens. ART initiation was associated with a significant increase in TRB diversity, but diversity stayed significantly below transplant donor controls even after long-term ART. Inferences about post-ART repertoire changes are limited because no data were available on ART adherence, viral resistance or therapy changes.

The immunoSEQ hsTCRB v3.0 assay was used at survey level resolution for TRB variable region sequencing. A depth of about 35,000-55,000 T-cell genomes per sample was targeted for TRB sequencing. TRB libraries were pooled and sequenced on an Illumina MiSeq using a v3 150-cycle kit. As for the original processing: Repertoire analysis was run in R within a reproducible Nextflow workflow that covered QC, data transformation and analysis. LymphoSeq2, an R package for exploring AIRR-Seq data, was used to implement the custom analyses. After excluding a handful of samples that yielded fewer than 5000 total TRB sequences, under 200 HIV repertoires remained for analysis. Of the approximately 190 retained HIV repertoires, about 59 were collected before and 120 to 130 after ART initiation. Repertoires were downsampled to 5000 TRB nucleotide sequences, with summary statistics averaged over 100 downsampling iterations. Only TRB sequences with CDR3 regions of at least seven amino acids were retained for analysis. Diversity was measured with a Shannon entropy-derived clonality score and the Gini coefficient. Repertoire networks linked the top 5000 CDR3 amino acid sequences whenever two sequences differed by an edit distance of one. For TRB CDR3 amino acid sequences, antigen specificity groups and MHC restriction were predicted with GLIPH2. CDR3 amino acid sequences were matched against VDJdb and McPAS-TCR to flag known CMV, EBV, HIV or tissue antigen associations. Pre-ART, post-ART and control groups were compared with Wilcoxon signed-rank tests and Holm-Bonferroni correction. TCRdb took over this immuneACCESS table, retaining in-frame rearrangements with V and J assigned. Such tables are incomplete; in checked studies, under half of the missing clones stem from an unresolved V gene, and the remainder is unexplained. That table is the source of V, J and clone size, and D and trimming were worked out from the DNA. This sample has some 30,000 clones in its table, and around nine tenths of those were observed once. The top ten constitute 4% to 5.5% of the sample.

Inclusion was restricted to participants for whom at least one PBMC sample before ART initiation and at least two post-ART samples were available. Every participant with HIV received treatment in the United States of America. Before DNA extraction, cryopreserved samples of roughly 0.85-10 million PBMC were thawed and washed. At the time of the earliest PBMC sample, participants with HIV were aged between roughly 20 and 54 years. Each participant contributed PBMC samples from 1-4 timepoints before ART initiation and 2-8 timepoints after ART initiation, with a median of 7 samples. For every participant, serial HIV viral load, CD4+ T-cell count, ART history and demographic data were obtained. Using a Qiagen kit on a QIAcube, genomic DNA was extracted from unsorted PBMC, with samples processed in batches of 12. Source: unsorted PBMCs, taken roughly 5 years after starting antiretroviral therapy. This receptor was taken from a woman aged 40 to 50 with HIV.

CDR3 protein: CAWSKPGTSGGTGELFF. The DNA sequence is as follows: TGTGCCTGGAGCAAACCCGGGACTAGCGGGGGGACCGGGGAGCTGTTTTTT. The sequence joins TRBV30 to TRBJ2-2; 15 central bases correspond to TRBD2. The CDR3 starts with the cysteine, ends with the phenylalanine, and has 17 residues. The only DNA kept is the CDR3, 51 bases in frame from the first base. CDR1 and CDR2, looked up from the germline V gene (reference sequence), are GTSNPN and SVGIG. V is trimmed back by 3 bases and J by 5 bases, and the junction contains 7 bases that no gene match accounts for.